Listed below are T cell receptor beta chains from one sample, sequenced in a study of spatial heterogeneity in lung cancer. TCRdb reprocessed the 5' RACE reads via MiXCR and lists one record per CDR3 protein. The sample holds about 38,000 distinct CDR3 sequences; roughly 8% are singletons and the top ten take 28%. The sequencing here drew on PBMCs, taken at surgery. These receptors all come from a male donor with early-stage non-small cell lung cancer. CDR3s include the opening cysteine and the closing phenylalanine or tryptophan. The D gene is left open where the match is weak. The size of a clone is reported for some rows only, either as once, few or many, or as a class for expanded clones.

d_gene: -; v_gene: TRBV10-3; j_gene: TRBJ2-2; abundance: -; CDR3nt: TGTGCCATCAGTCACGGCAGGGTCCCCCGGGAGCTGTTTTTT; CDR3aa: CAISHGRVPRELFF
d_gene: TRBD1; v_gene: TRBV30; j_gene: TRBJ1-2; abundance: few; CDR3nt: TGTGCCGGACAGGGGGGAAGCGTTAACTATGGCTACACCTTC; CDR3aa: CAGQGGSVNYGYTF
d_gene: TRBD2; v_gene: TRBV7-8; j_gene: TRBJ2-7; abundance: few; CDR3nt: TGTGCCAGTTCGGTGGAAACTAGCGGGGGGGCCTACGAGCAGTACTTC; CDR3aa: CASSVETSGGAYEQYF
d_gene: -; v_gene: TRBV5-1; j_gene: TRBJ2-1; abundance: -; CDR3nt: TGCGCCAGCAGCTTGACAGGACCAACCACTTACAATGAGCAGTTCTTC; CDR3aa: CASSLTGPTTYNEQFF
d_gene: TRBD1; v_gene: TRBV7-9; j_gene: TRBJ2-2; abundance: -; CDR3nt: TGTGCCAGCAGCATGCAGGGGGCCGGGGAGCTGTTTTTT; CDR3aa: CASSMQGAGELFF
d_gene: -; v_gene: TRBV11-2; j_gene: TRBJ1-4; abundance: -; CDR3nt: TGTGCCAGCAGCCCGGCCGGCGGGGTCAAGAATGAAAAACTGTTTTTT; CDR3aa: CASSPAGGVKNEKLFF
d_gene: -; v_gene: TRBV20-1; j_gene: TRBJ2-2; abundance: -; CDR3nt: TGCAGTGCTAGGGGAGCGGAGGACACCGGGGAGCTGTTTTTT; CDR3aa: CSARGAEDTGELFF
d_gene: -; v_gene: TRBV5-1; j_gene: TRBJ1-1; abundance: few; CDR3nt: TGCGCCAGCAGCTTATCAGGGTGGAGCACTGAAGCTTTCTTT; CDR3aa: CASSLSGWSTEAFF
d_gene: TRBD2; v_gene: TRBV7-3; j_gene: TRBJ2-1; abundance: many; CDR3nt: TGTGCCAGCAGCTTATGGGTACTAGCGGGAGAATACAATGAGCAGTTCTTC; CDR3aa: CASSLWVLAGEYNEQFF
d_gene: -; v_gene: TRBV6-2/TRBV6-3; j_gene: TRBJ1-1; abundance: many; CDR3nt: TGTGCCAGCAGACGGTCCGGGGGATATAACACTGAAGCTTTCTTT; CDR3aa: CASRRSGGYNTEAFF
d_gene: -; v_gene: TRBV7-3; j_gene: TRBJ2-1; abundance: many; CDR3nt: TGTGCCAGCAGCTATCAGGTCCGGGATGAGCAGTTCTTC; CDR3aa: CASSYQVRDEQFF
d_gene: -; v_gene: TRBV6-5; j_gene: TRBJ2-5; abundance: many; CDR3nt: TGTGCCAGCAGTTACTCCGGAAGTAAAGAGACCCAGTACTTC; CDR3aa: CASSYSGSKETQYF
d_gene: -; v_gene: TRBV19; j_gene: TRBJ1-5; abundance: many; CDR3nt: TGTGCCAGTAGTATCAATAAGGGGTCCAATCAGCCCCAGCATTTT; CDR3aa: CASSINKGSNQPQHF
d_gene: -; v_gene: TRBV25-1; j_gene: TRBJ2-1; abundance: many; CDR3nt: TGTGCCAGCAGCCGGGGCACAGCAAACTCCAATGAGCAGTTCTTC; CDR3aa: CASSRGTANSNEQFF
d_gene: -; v_gene: TRBV7-9; j_gene: TRBJ2-7; abundance: -; CDR3nt: TGTGCCAGCAGCTTATTACAGGACGAGCAGTACTTC; CDR3aa: CASSLLQDEQYF
d_gene: TRBD1; v_gene: TRBV2; j_gene: TRBJ2-2; abundance: many; CDR3nt: TGTGCCAGCAGTCCACAGGGGACCACCGGGGAGCTGTTTTTT; CDR3aa: CASSPQGTTGELFF
d_gene: -; v_gene: TRBV12-3/TRBV12-4; j_gene: TRBJ1-1; abundance: many; CDR3nt: TGTGCCAGCAGTTTATGGGGGGAAACTGAAGCTTTCTTT; CDR3aa: CASSLWGETEAFF
d_gene: TRBD1; v_gene: TRBV7-9; j_gene: TRBJ2-1; abundance: few; CDR3nt: TGTGCCAGCAGCTTCTCGGGACAGGGCAATGAGCAGTTCTTC; CDR3aa: CASSFSGQGNEQFF
d_gene: -; v_gene: TRBV12-3/TRBV12-4; j_gene: TRBJ1-4; abundance: many; CDR3nt: TGTGCCAGCACCCCAAAGCTTATGGGCGAAAAACTGTTTTTT; CDR3aa: CASTPKLMGEKLFF
d_gene: -; v_gene: TRBV2; j_gene: TRBJ2-7; abundance: many; CDR3nt: TGTGCCAGCAGTGGCCTTTGGGAGCAGTACTTC; CDR3aa: CASSGLWEQYF
d_gene: -; v_gene: TRBV19; j_gene: TRBJ1-5; abundance: -; CDR3nt: TGTGCCAGTAGTATAGAGGGCTGGACCCGGCGGCCCCAGCATTTT; CDR3aa: CASSIEGWTRRPQHF
d_gene: TRBD1; v_gene: TRBV10-3; j_gene: TRBJ1-2; abundance: many; CDR3nt: TGTGCCATCGGCTTGACAGGGGCGAGGAATGGCTACACCTTC; CDR3aa: CAIGLTGARNGYTF
d_gene: -; v_gene: TRBV2; j_gene: TRBJ2-2; abundance: few; CDR3nt: TGTGCCAGCAGCCTTTGGACCGGGGAGCTGTTTTTT; CDR3aa: CASSLWTGELFF
d_gene: -; v_gene: TRBV18; j_gene: TRBJ1-5; abundance: many; CDR3nt: TGTGCCAGCTCACCGTCCGGGACCAAGGATTGGCCCCAGCATTTT; CDR3aa: CASSPSGTKDWPQHF
d_gene: TRBD1; v_gene: TRBV7-6; j_gene: TRBJ2-1; abundance: -; CDR3nt: TGTGCCAGCAGTCCACAGGGGGCTATTAACAATGAGCAGTTCTTC; CDR3aa: CASSPQGAINNEQFF
d_gene: -; v_gene: TRBV7-8; j_gene: TRBJ2-5; abundance: few; CDR3nt: TGTGCCAGCAGCTATGGACTGCAAGAGACCCAGTACTTC; CDR3aa: CASSYGLQETQYF
d_gene: -; v_gene: TRBV7-9; j_gene: TRBJ1-2; abundance: few; CDR3nt: TGTGCCAGCAGCGCAGACAACGGGAGGTATGGCTACACCTTC; CDR3aa: CASSADNGRYGYTF
d_gene: -; v_gene: TRBV24-1; j_gene: TRBJ2-7; abundance: many; CDR3nt: TGTGCCACCAGTGATTTGGGCGGCTCCTACGAGCAGTACTTC; CDR3aa: CATSDLGGSYEQYF
d_gene: -; v_gene: TRBV30; j_gene: TRBJ2-3; abundance: many; CDR3nt: TGTGCCTGGACCTCGGGGGCTTTTGGCACAGATACGCAGTATTTT; CDR3aa: CAWTSGAFGTDTQYF
d_gene: -; v_gene: TRBV7-8; j_gene: TRBJ2-2; abundance: few; CDR3nt: TGTGCCAGCAGCCCTAGGGACAATCTAAACACCGGGGAGCTGTTTTTT; CDR3aa: CASSPRDNLNTGELFF
d_gene: TRBD2; v_gene: TRBV4-1; j_gene: TRBJ2-3; abundance: few; CDR3nt: TGCGCCAGCAGCTGGACTAGCGGGGGGGCCCAAGATACGCAGTATTTT; CDR3aa: CASSWTSGGAQDTQYF
d_gene: -; v_gene: TRBV7-2; j_gene: TRBJ1-4; abundance: many; CDR3nt: TGTGCCAGCAGCTTAGGAATGGGTAATGAAAAACTGTTTTTT; CDR3aa: CASSLGMGNEKLFF
d_gene: TRBD1; v_gene: TRBV6-5; j_gene: TRBJ2-2; abundance: -; CDR3nt: TGTGCCAGCAGTAGGACAGGGGTGAACACCGGGGAGCTGTTTTTT; CDR3aa: CASSRTGVNTGELFF
d_gene: -; v_gene: TRBV3-1; j_gene: TRBJ1-2; abundance: many; CDR3nt: TGTGCCAGCAGCCCCCCAGGGAACTATGGCTACACCTTC; CDR3aa: CASSPPGNYGYTF
d_gene: -; v_gene: TRBV5-4; j_gene: TRBJ2-3; abundance: many; CDR3nt: TGTGCCAGCGCTATTATGGATACGCAGTATTTT; CDR3aa: CASAIMDTQYF
d_gene: -; v_gene: TRBV12-3/TRBV12-4; j_gene: TRBJ2-7; abundance: many; CDR3nt: TGTGCCAGCAGTTTAGATGGGACACTAGACGAGCAGTACTTC; CDR3aa: CASSLDGTLDEQYF
d_gene: TRBD2; v_gene: TRBV9; j_gene: TRBJ2-7; abundance: many; CDR3nt: TGTGCCAGCAGCGTAAGCAGCGGGGGGGTCTTCTCCGAGCAGTACTTC; CDR3aa: CASSVSSGGVFSEQYF
d_gene: -; v_gene: TRBV28; j_gene: TRBJ2-3; abundance: many; CDR3nt: TGTGCCAGCAGTTTAGGGCTCATTAATACAGATACGCAGTATTTT; CDR3aa: CASSLGLINTDTQYF
d_gene: TRBD1; v_gene: TRBV30; j_gene: TRBJ1-5; abundance: many; CDR3nt: TGTGCCTTCACACCGGGACAGCTTTATAGCAATCAGCCCCAGCATTTT; CDR3aa: CAFTPGQLYSNQPQHF
d_gene: -; v_gene: TRBV6-2/TRBV6-3; j_gene: TRBJ2-3; abundance: many; CDR3nt: TGTGCCACCACTAGCACAGATACGCAGTATTTT; CDR3aa: CATTSTDTQYF
d_gene: -; v_gene: TRBV5-6; j_gene: TRBJ2-7; abundance: many; CDR3nt: TGTGCCAGCAGCGGAGTTGGTAGCGGCTACGAGCAGTACTTC; CDR3aa: CASSGVGSGYEQYF
d_gene: -; v_gene: TRBV12-3/TRBV12-4; j_gene: TRBJ1-4; abundance: many; CDR3nt: TGTGCCAGCAGTCGTGGGGGTGAAAAACTGTTTTTT; CDR3aa: CASSRGGEKLFF
d_gene: -; v_gene: TRBV7-3; j_gene: TRBJ1-1; abundance: many; CDR3nt: TGTGCCAGCAGCTTAACTCCCCGGGCGGCTGATAACACTGAAGCTTTCTTT; CDR3aa: CASSLTPRAADNTEAFF
d_gene: TRBD2; v_gene: TRBV4-1; j_gene: TRBJ2-1; abundance: -; CDR3nt: TGCGCCAGCAGCCAAGATCCGCTAGCGGGGATTAACAATGAGCAGTTCTTC; CDR3aa: CASSQDPLAGINNEQFF
d_gene: -; v_gene: TRBV5-1; j_gene: TRBJ2-1; abundance: many; CDR3nt: TGCGCCAGCAACTTGCTCCCCCCAGGGGTAACCTACAATGAGCAGTTCTTC; CDR3aa: CASNLLPPGVTYNEQFF
d_gene: -; v_gene: TRBV4-2; j_gene: TRBJ2-2; abundance: many; CDR3nt: TGTGCCAGCAGCCCGGAGAGGGCCGGGGAGCTGTTTTTT; CDR3aa: CASSPERAGELFF
d_gene: -; v_gene: TRBV12-3/TRBV12-4; j_gene: TRBJ2-2; abundance: few; CDR3nt: TGTGCCAGCAGTTTAGGGCAGTGGGCCGGGGAGCTGTTTTTT; CDR3aa: CASSLGQWAGELFF
d_gene: TRBD1; v_gene: TRBV6-6; j_gene: TRBJ1-1; abundance: many; CDR3nt: TGTGCCAGCAGCCGCGGGGAGGGGGCGCACACTGAAGCTTTCTTT; CDR3aa: CASSRGEGAHTEAFF
d_gene: TRBD2; v_gene: TRBV24-1; j_gene: TRBJ2-5; abundance: few; CDR3nt: TGTGCCACCAGTGATGCGACTAGCGGGGGGGAGACCCAGTACTTC; CDR3aa: CATSDATSGGETQYF
d_gene: -; v_gene: TRBV27; j_gene: TRBJ2-3; abundance: many; CDR3nt: TGTGCCAGCAGTTCCGGGACAATTGGCACAGATACGCAGTATTTT; CDR3aa: CASSSGTIGTDTQYF
d_gene: -; v_gene: TRBV11-3; j_gene: TRBJ2-1; abundance: few; CDR3nt: TGTGCCAGCAGCCATGGTGCTAGTACCTACAATGAGCAGTTCTTC; CDR3aa: CASSHGASTYNEQFF
d_gene: -; v_gene: TRBV3-1; j_gene: TRBJ1-2; abundance: -; CDR3nt: TGTGCCAGCAGTTTTAGTCTTGGCTACACCTTC; CDR3aa: CASSFSLGYTF
d_gene: -; v_gene: TRBV7-9; j_gene: TRBJ1-2; abundance: few; CDR3nt: TGTGCCAGCAGCTTAGGGGTCAGGGTCCAACTTGGCTACACCTTC; CDR3aa: CASSLGVRVQLGYTF
d_gene: TRBD1; v_gene: TRBV19; j_gene: TRBJ1-5; abundance: -; CDR3nt: TGTGCCAGTAGTCCCAGGGGGCGAGGATTAAGTCAGCCCCAGCATTTT; CDR3aa: CASSPRGRGLSQPQHF
d_gene: -; v_gene: TRBV9; j_gene: TRBJ1-3; abundance: many; CDR3nt: TGTGCCAGCAGCGTAAGCGGCAGCTTCTCTGGAAACACCATATATTTT; CDR3aa: CASSVSGSFSGNTIYF